Presented here are 10 T cell receptor beta chains from one specimen sequenced in a study of CD8+CD57+ T cells in acquired aplastic anemia. Genomic DNA was employed as the template in profiling TCR beta VDJ and CDR3. TCRdb re-called the reads through MiXCR, storing one row per CDR3 protein. The sample holds about 150,000 distinct CDR3 sequences, about 54% seen once. An expansion of CD8+CD57+ cells by flow cytometry had been shown in patients chosen for sequencing. Input material: sorted CD4+, CD8+, or CD8+CD57+ T cells (not recorded which) from PBMCs. These receptor sequences come from a human donor with aplastic anemia.

This clonotype was recorded at least ten times. The rearrangement links TRBV7-8 to TRBJ1-1; 8 bases align to TRBD1. The CDR3 covers 15 residues. V shed 1 base, J shed 0 bases, and the junction held 1 base outside the gene matches. Germline V gene lookup returns CDR1 SGHVS and CDR2 FQNEAQ. CDR3 nucleotide sequence: TGTGCCAGCAGCTTAGGGACAGGGTTGAACACTGAAGCTTTCTTT. Amino acid sequence: CASSLGTGLNTEAFF.

The rearrangement links TRBV29-1 to TRBJ1-1; TRBD1 might be the D (5 bases). Trimming took 1 base from V and 3 from J, leaving 9 bases between them. This CDR3 is 13 amino acids long. Looked up from germline, CDR1 is SQVTM and CDR2 is ANQGSEA. The CDR3 reads CSVEGSGYTEAFF. The CDR3 nucleotides are TGCAGCGTTGAAGGTTCAGGGTACACTGAAGCTTTCTTT. Combining the CDR3 with reference TRBV29-1 and TRBJ1-1 gives the whole variable domain SAVISQKPSRDICQRGTSLTIQCQVDSQVTMMFWYRQQPGQSLTLIATANQGSEATYESGFVIDKFPISRPNLTFSTLTVSNMSPEDSSIYLCSVEGSGYTEAFFGQGTRLTVV.

This chain links TRBV20-1 with TRBJ2-3, with 11 bases identical to TRBD2. Germline CDR1 reads DFQATT; CDR2 reads SNEGSKA (reference sequence). CDR3 size: 14 residues. Germline trimming cut 6 bases from V and 5 bases from J; bases unmatched to any gene: 7. The CDR3: CSATLAGVGDTQYF. CDR3 DNA: TGCAGTGCAACACTAGCGGGAGTCGGAGATACGCAGTATTTT.

This clonotype was counted ten times or more. V usage is TRBV4-3 and J usage is TRBJ2-7, with TRBD1 as a possible D gene (6 bases). V was shortened by 1 base and J by 2 bases, with 12 bases between the two germline ends. Looked up from germline, CDR1 is LGHNA and CDR2 is YSLEER. The CDR3 totals 15 residues. This chain's CDR3 is CASSQVLGAAYEQYF. For the CDR3, the DNA is TGCGCCAGCAGCCAAGTGCTGGGGGCCGCCTACGAGCAGTACTTC.

The genes are TRBV20-1 and TRBJ2-1; 8 bases agree with TRBD1. The V and J ends lost 6 bases and 7 bases, in that order; junction bases with no gene match: 8. The CDR3 has 13 amino acids. Germline lookup yields CDR1 DFQATT and CDR2 SNEGSKA (reference sequence). CDR3 amino acids: CSATGTGKNEQFF. The CDR3 nucleotides are TGCAGTGCCACCGGGACAGGTAAAAATGAGCAGTTCTTC.

This chain connects TRBV19 to TRBJ2-3, with 7 bases fitting TRBD1. CDR1 is LNHDA and CDR2 is SQIVND in the germline V gene (reference sequence). With 5 bases clipped from V and 2 bases from J, the junction kept 4 bases outside the gene matches. There are 14 residues in the CDR3. The CDR3 DNA is TGTGCCAGTAGTGGGACAGTAACCACAGATACGCAGTATTTT. It yields the protein CASSGTVTTDTQYF.

CDR3 loop: CASSLGGLGYEQYF. In DNA form, the CDR3 reads TGCGCCAGCAGCTTGGGCGGGTTAGGCTACGAGCAGTACTTC. The chain employs TRBV5-1 and TRBJ2-7; TRBD2 might be the D (5 bases). The CDR3 consists of 14 residues. V lost 0 bases and J 3 bases, leaving 10 bases between the germline ends. Germline-derived CDR1 and CDR2 are SGHRS and YFSETQ.

This chain links TRBV2 with TRBJ1-4; 9 bases line up with TRBD1. Looked up from germline, CDR1 is SNHLY and CDR2 is FYNNEI. The CDR3 consists of 15 residues. With 6 bases clipped from V and 8 bases from J, the junction kept 10 bases outside the gene matches. The CDR3 loop reads CASRAGQGLGEKLFF. The DNA of the CDR3 is TGTGCCAGCAGGGCTGGACAGGGGTTAGGAGAAAAACTGTTTTTT.

The genes are TRBV20-1 and TRBJ2-7; 7 bases line up with TRBD2. This CDR3 comprises 14 residues. V gave up 1 base and J gave up 2 bases; unmatched junction bases: 5. Germline V CDR1 and CDR2: DFQATT, SNEGSKA (reference sequence). The CDR3, as DNA: TGCAGTGCTAGAGGAGAGGGGAGGGCCTACGAGCAGTACTTC. Amino acids: CSARGEGRAYEQYF.

In its sample, this clonotype was seen many times. The chain's CDR3 is CASSYTGTGRATNEKLFF. The CDR3 nucleotides are TGTGCCAGCAGTTACACCGGGACAGGGAGAGCAACTAATGAAAAACTGTTTTTT. The J gene is TRBJ1-4, the V gene TRBV6-2 or TRBV6-3; 9 bases fit TRBD1. Germline V gene lookup returns CDR1 MNHEY and CDR2 SVGEGT. This CDR3 contains 18 residues. V shed 2 bases, J shed 0 bases, and the junction held 7 bases outside the gene matches.